These 13 T cell receptor beta chains originate from one sample sequenced in a study of blood T cells in healthy people across ages. The second PCR ran about 6 to 11 cycles with a sample-barcoded 5' primer and J-beta primers. MiXCR, applied by TCRdb to the 5' RACE reads, yields one record per CDR3 protein. The sample holds approximately 960,000 distinct CDR3 sequences; roughly 28% are singletons and the top ten take about 9.4%. A further study also used this sample, focusing on T cells of mothers and their children.

Sequencing was performed on blood. The receptors come from a middle-aged woman in good health.

This clonotype was recorded a few times. The genes are TRBV20-1 and TRBJ1-2; a weak D match, TRBD1 (6 bases). V dropped 1 base and J dropped 7 bases, with 13 bases sitting between them. There are 13 residues in the CDR3. Germline V gives CDR1 DFQATT, CDR2 SNEGSKA (reference sequence). This CDR3 is CSARVGGIAGYTF. CDR3 DNA sequence: TGCAGTGCTAGAGTAGGGGGGATAGCTGGCTACACCTTC.

This clonotype is a singleton in its sample. This chain links TRBV27 with TRBJ2-7; TRBD1 might be the D (6 bases). Trimming left V 6 bases short and J 7 bases short, with 22 bases between. Germline V lookup: CDR1 MNHEY, CDR2 SMNVEV (reference sequence). The CDR3 runs to 15 residues. Written as DNA, the CDR3 is TGTGCCAGCAGCCCTCGGGTCGGGGACACATCAGAGCAGTACTTC. This gives the protein CASSPRVGDTSEQYF.

This clonotype was seen many times. This chain links TRBV30 with TRBJ2-3; D gene uncertain. There are 14 residues in the CDR3. Germline V gene sequence: CDR1 GTSNPN, CDR2 SVGIG (reference sequence). V lost 2 bases and J 2 bases, leaving 11 bases between the germline ends. Here the CDR3 reads CAWSPPSVTDTQYF. In DNA, the CDR3 is TGTGCCTGGAGTCCCCCTTCCGTCACAGATACGCAGTATTTT.

CDR3 region: CASSLANGRANEKLFF. The DNA of the CDR3 is TGTGCCAGCAGTTTAGCGAATGGGCGGGCTAATGAAAAACTGTTTTTT. V and J are TRBV12-3 or TRBV12-4 and TRBJ1-4; no definite D call. Trimming removed 0 bases at V and 3 bases at J, with 11 bases between. There are 16 residues in the CDR3.

This chain links TRBV20-1 with TRBJ2-2, with no clear D. Trimming pared 0 bases from V and 2 bases from J, leaving 13 bases between. Germline V CDR1 and CDR2: DFQATT, SNEGSKA (reference sequence). This CDR3 comprises 16 residues. The CDR3 DNA reads as TGCAGTGCTAGAGATAGGCGGAAGTTAAACACCGGGGAGCTGTTTTTT. It specifies CSARDRRKLNTGELFF.

CDR3 DNA: TGTGCCAGCAGCTTACTTAGTGAGCAGTTCTTC. Its protein product is CASSLLSEQFF. This rearrangement joins TRBV7-2 to TRBJ2-1; no clear D gene. Trimming stripped 2 bases from V and 9 bases from J, with 5 bases between. Germline-derived CDR1 and CDR2 are SGHTA and FQGNSA. There are 11 residues in the CDR3. Using reference TRBV7-2 and TRBJ2-1 for the parts outside the CDR3, the full variable domain is GAGVSQSPSNKVTEKGKDVELRCDPISGHTALYWYRQSLGQGLEFLIYFQGNSAPDKSGLPSDRFSAERTGGSVSTLTIQRTQQEDSAVYLCASSLLSEQFFGPGTRLTVL.

This clonotype was observed a few times. The chain joins TRBV7-2 to TRBJ1-3; D may be TRBD1 (5 bases). There are 15 residues in the CDR3. The V and J ends lost 3 bases and 0 bases respectively, with 9 bases between them. Germline V lookup: CDR1 SGHTA, CDR2 FQGNSA. The CDR3 here is CASSFDRYSGNTIYF. The CDR3 nucleotides are TGTGCCAGCAGCTTTGACAGATACTCTGGAAACACCATATATTTT.

With respect to this clonotype: At one of its ends the junction is not consistent with the germline gene, which may arise from a read error. The J gene is TRBJ2-5, the V gene TRBV9, with 12 bases lining up with TRBD2. Germline V gene sequence: CDR1 SGDLS, CDR2 YYNGEE. The CDR3 has 17 residues. CDR3 loop: CAGSVASTSGGQETQYF. The CDR3 DNA reads TGTGCCGGCAGCGTAGCTTCAACTAGCGGGGGGCAAGAGACCCAGTACTTC.

This chain links TRBV28 with TRBJ2-5; 11 bases map to TRBD1. V shed 4 bases, J shed 6 bases, and the junction held 4 bases outside the gene matches. This CDR3 has 14 amino acids. The germline gives CDR1 MDHEN, CDR2 SYDVKM. CDR3 bases: TGTGCCAGCAGTTCGGGGACAGGGGGGAAGACCCAGTACTTC. This gives the protein CASSSGTGGKTQYF.

This clonotype appeared many times. This rearrangement joins TRBV28 to TRBJ2-7; 7 nucleotides align to TRBD1. Germline V gene sequence: CDR1 MDHEN, CDR2 SYDVKM. V lost 6 bases, J lost 4 bases, and 9 bases stayed unmatched. This CDR3 is 14 amino acids long. The CDR3 spells CASRQTGTSYEQYF. The CDR3 bases are TGTGCCAGCAGACAGACAGGGACGAGTTACGAGCAGTACTTC.

This clonotype was seen at least ten times. The chain recombines TRBV7-2 with TRBJ2-7; weak D call: TRBD1 (5 bases). CDR1 is SGHTA, CDR2 FQGNSA, per germline. The CDR3 runs 14 residues. V was pared by 1 base and J by 1 base, with 8 bases between. The CDR3 reads CASSLGRQSYEQYF. In nucleotides, the CDR3 is TGTGCCAGCAGCTTAGGAAGACAGTCCTACGAGCAGTACTTC.

This clonotype was seen a few times. The rearrangement joins TRBV10-3 to TRBJ2-1, with D perhaps matching TRBD2 (7 bases). The CDR3 has 16 residues. CDR1 ENHRY and CDR2 SYGVKD come from the germline V gene. V was clipped by 6 bases and J by 5 bases, with 20 bases between them. In DNA form, the CDR3 reads TGTGCCATCAGCCCTCTGGGGGGGGGCCGAAACAATGAGCAGTTCTTC. Translated, it gives CAISPLGGGRNNEQFF.

The chain uses TRBV11-3 and TRBJ2-3, with 12 bases lining up with TRBD1. The CDR3 consists of 19 residues. Germline assignment: CDR1 SGHNT and CDR2 YENEEA. Germline trimming cut 9 bases from V and 2 bases from J; bases unmatched to any gene: 18. The CDR3 DNA reads as TGTGCCAGATCGACACCCGGGACAGGGGGCGGATTCATCACAGATACGCAGTATTTT. Translating it yields CARSTPGTGGGFITDTQYF.